The 15 T cell receptor beta chains listed next were all sequenced from one sample in a study of cytomegalovirus exposure and HLA in healthy donors. 60 Vbeta and 13 Jbeta primers were used in PCR. Generated by immunoSEQ multiplex PCR, the TCRdb table keeps only in-frame clones and is missing some. The sample consists of around 68,000 clones, 65% to 70% of them appearing once. The sequencing input was PBMCs. The receptors shown here come from a woman in her thirties in good health and CMV-seronegative.

The chain has TRBV4-1 and TRBJ2-1; TRBD2 aligns across 8 bases. The germline gives CDR1 MGHRA, CDR2 YSYEKL. Trimming took 1 base from V and 3 from J; bases not matched to a gene: 11. The CDR3 contains 18 residues. CDR3: CASSQVAGGGKNYNEQFF. The CDR3 nucleotides read TGCGCCAGCAGCCAAGTCGCGGGGGGCGGGAAAAACTACAATGAGCAGTTCTTC.

The chain carries TRBV18 and TRBJ2-3; D perhaps matches TRBD1 (6 bases). The germline CDR1 and CDR2 sequences are KGHSH and LQKENI. This CDR3 has 17 amino acids. Trimming took 2 bases from V and 1 from J, leaving 16 bases between them. The CDR3 nucleotides are TGTGCCAGCTCACCAAACGCACAGGGCCTCGGCACAGATACGCAGTATTTT. It translates to CASSPNAQGLGTDTQYF.

The chain recombines TRBV30 with TRBJ1-2; D is unclear. There are 12 residues in the CDR3. V was cut by 0 bases and J by 7 bases, with 9 bases left in between. Germline assignment: CDR1 GTSNPN and CDR2 SVGIG (reference sequence). The CDR3 here is CAWSVGGSGYTF. In DNA, the CDR3 is TGTGCCTGGAGTGTAGGCGGCTCTGGCTACACCTTC.

The rearrangement links TRBV7-9 to TRBJ1-2, with 8 nucleotides matching TRBD1. CDR3 size: 14 residues. CDR1 and CDR2 (germline): SEHNR, FQNEAQ (reference sequence). After removal of 4 bases from V and 4 bases from J, the junction contained 5 bases not matched to a gene. The CDR3 nucleotides are TGTGCCAGCAGCTATGGGACAGGAGCCTATGGCTACACCTTC. Protein: CASSYGTGAYGYTF.

There are a few counts of this clone. The chain recombines TRBV5-4 with TRBJ2-3; D uncertain. The V gene's germline CDR1 is SGHNT and CDR2 YYREEE (reference sequence). CDR3 length: 12 amino acids. V shed 1 base and J shed 3 bases, with 3 bases lying between them. The CDR3 is CASSLSTDTQYF. As DNA, the CDR3 is TGTGCCAGCAGCTTGTCAACAGATACGCAGTATTTT.

The rearrangement joins TRBV7-3 to TRBJ2-5, with D maybe TRBD1 (5 bases). Germline V lookup: CDR1 SGHTA, CDR2 FQGTGA. This CDR3 is built from 14 residues. V shed 5 bases and J shed 3 bases, with 13 bases lying between them. The CDR3 DNA is TGTGCCAGCAGCCGGAGTGGACATAAAGAGACCCAGTACTTC. Translation gives CASSRSGHKETQYF. The whole variable domain, filled in from reference TRBV7-3 and TRBJ2-5, reads GAGVSQTPSNKVTEKGKYVELRCDPISGHTALYWYRQSLGQGPEFLIYFQGTGAADDSGLPNDRFFAVRPEGSVSTLKIQRTERGDSAVYLCASSRSGHKETQYFGPGTRLLVL.

Only one count was recorded for this clone. The rearrangement links TRBV5-6 to TRBJ2-5; no reliable D call. The CDR3 has 14 amino acids. The germline V gene has CDR1 SGHDT and CDR2 YYEEEE. V was pared by 1 base and J by 4 bases, with 11 bases between. CDR3 loop: CASSLSGSRETQYF. Here the CDR3 DNA reads TGTGCCAGCAGCTTGTCGGGTTCCCGAGAGACCCAGTACTTC.

This clone was counted only a few times. The chain employs TRBV19 and TRBJ2-1; 8 bases fit TRBD2. The CDR3 consists of 15 residues. Looked up from germline, CDR1 is LNHDA and CDR2 is SQIVND (reference sequence). Trimming took 8 bases from V and 0 from J; bases not matched to a gene: 6. As DNA, the CDR3 is TGTGCCAGTCGGTCTAGCGGGCGCTCCTACAATGAGCAGTTCTTC. This codes for CASRSSGRSYNEQFF.

V is TRBV7-8 and J is TRBJ1-5, with a weak D call TRBD1 (6 bases). The germline V gene encodes CDR1 SGHVS and CDR2 FQNEAQ. Trimming pared 5 bases from V and 9 bases from J, leaving 14 bases between. This CDR3 is 13 amino acids long. CDR3 coding DNA: TGTGCCAGCAGCACAGATCAGGGGTCGCCCCAGCATTTT. As protein: CASSTDQGSPQHF.

The V and J genes are TRBV28 and TRBJ2-3; D gene uncertain. The length of the CDR3 is 11 residues. Per the germline V gene, CDR1 is MDHEN and CDR2 is SYDVKM. V was cut by 8 bases and J by 6 bases, with 9 bases left in between. The CDR3 DNA reads as TGTGCCAGCCTGGCGGCGGATACGCAGTATTTT. Protein: CASLAADTQYF.

The V gene is TRBV7-9, the J gene TRBJ1-1; D gene unclear. The CDR3 loop spans 15 amino acids. Trimming took off 5 bases at V and 0 bases at J, with 13 bases between the two ends. Germline loops: CDR1 SEHNR, CDR2 FQNEAQ (reference sequence). The CDR3, as DNA: TGTGCCAGCAGCCCATGGGGAGTAGTGAACACTGAAGCTTTCTTT. It translates to CASSPWGVVNTEAFF.

The CDR3 here is CASSQLLGSLESNTGELFF. The CDR3 bases are TGTGCCAGCAGCCAATTGTTGGGGAGCCTTGAATCGAACACCGGGGAGCTGTTTTTT. V usage is TRBV14 and J usage is TRBJ2-2; a possible D gene is TRBD2 (5 bases). This CDR3 contains 19 residues. Trimming removed 2 bases from V and 0 bases from J, with 19 bases in between. The germline gives CDR1 SGHDN, CDR2 FVKESK.

The chain is built from TRBV28 and TRBJ1-1, with a weak D call TRBD1 (6 bases). The CDR3 consists of 13 residues. Germline CDR1 MDHEN, CDR2 SYDVKM. V shed 1 base and J shed 8 bases, with 11 bases lying between them. The CDR3 region is CASSLSGQTEAFF. CDR3 sequence (DNA): TGTGCCAGCAGTTTATCCGGACAGACGGAAGCTTTCTTT.

The chain uses TRBV4-1 and TRBJ1-1; D not resolved. This CDR3 is built from 16 residues. CDR1 MGHRA and CDR2 YSYEKL come from the germline V gene. The V end was cut by 4 bases, the J end by 3 bases, with 18 bases between. The DNA of the CDR3 is TGCGCCAGCAGCCCTGAACCGGGATTTACTTACACTGAAGCTTTCTTT. This translates into CASSPEPGFTYTEAFF.

V usage is TRBV5-4 and J usage is TRBJ2-5; D call uncertain. Germline lookup yields CDR1 SGHNT and CDR2 YYREEE (reference sequence). The CDR3 contains 15 residues. V was shortened by 3 bases and J by 5 bases, with 17 bases between the two germline ends. The CDR3 reads CASSSGSPLEETQYF. The CDR3 nucleotides are TGTGCCAGCAGCTCCGGTTCCCCCCTTGAGGAGACCCAGTACTTC.